This T cell receptor (beta chain) came from a study of T cell clonotyping in hematopoietic cell transplantation. Regarding this clone: Antigen unknown.

TCRdb's table, derived via immunoSEQ multiplex PCR, lists solely in-frame clones and lacks some. The sample gives around 15,000 clones, under 90% of which show up once; about 4.2% is in the top ten. Blood collection times were about day -28 and days 30, 100, 180 posttransplant. The CDR3 runs 14 residues. Looked up from germline, CDR1 is SGHTA and CDR2 is FQGTGA. V gave up 5 bases and J gave up 5 bases, with 12 bases separating them. Notes on the study in general: Recipient TCR diversity dropped after transplant; expanded clonotypes rose from day 30 to 180. Graft donor and pretransplant recipient Inverse Simpson Index values predicted broader posttransplant TCR diversity. At the given depth, recipient repertoires were over 95% de novo clonotypes.

Here the sequenced sample was PBMCs, taken 100 days after allogeneic stem cell transplant. This chain links TRBV7-3 with TRBJ2-2; no definite D call. The clonotype originates from a male patient aged 55 to 69 who had an allogeneic stem cell transplant from a related donor, so the T cells may come from the graft donor. Some clones in this sample may be carry-over from other donors' samples. The CDR3 bases are TGTGCCAGCAGCCAAACACCCACGACCGGGGAGCTGTTTTTT. Its translation: CASSQTPTTGELFF. Together with reference TRBV7-3 and TRBJ2-2, the CDR3 gives the full variable domain: GAGVSQTPSNKVTEKGKYVELRCDPISGHTALYWYRQSLGQGPEFLIYFQGTGAADDSGLPNDRFFAVRPEGSVSTLKIQRTERGDSAVYLCASSQTPTTGELFFGEGSRLTVL.